This T cell receptor (beta chain) was profiled in a study of cytomegalovirus exposure and HLA in healthy donors. Whole-study results and caveats: Most CMV-associated TCR beta chains were later found to appear HLA-restricted. Researchers catalogued about 160 TCR beta chains as cytomegalovirus-associated.

Nominal health characterized the donors when sampled, though unrecorded immune exposures were likely. The CDR3 covers 14 residues. Germline V gene sequence: CDR1 LNHDA, CDR2 SQIVND (reference sequence). With V trimmed by 7 bases and J by 5 bases, 10 bases remained unmatched. Primers: 60 Vbeta forward and 13 Jbeta reverse. Sequencing used immunoSEQ multiplex PCR; TCRdb keeps in-frame clones, though not all of them. The sample records over 200,000 clones, about two thirds being singletons. As regards this clone: Its target is unknown.

The TCR was taken from a man aged 35-49 years in good health and CMV-seropositive. The sample consisted of PBMCs. The chain carries TRBV19 and TRBJ2-5, with 7 bases aligning to TRBD2. Here the CDR3 DNA reads TGTGCCAGTAATTCCGGGGGGAGGTATGAGACCCAGTACTTC. Translating it yields CASNSGGRYETQYF. The variable domain in full, with the rest retrieved from reference TRBV19 and TRBJ2-5, is DGGITQSPKYLFRKEGQNVTLSCEQNLNHDAMYWYRQDPGQGLRLIYYSQIVNDFQKGDIAEGYSVSREKKESFPLTVTSAQKNPTAFYLCASNSGGRYETQYFGPGTRLLVL.